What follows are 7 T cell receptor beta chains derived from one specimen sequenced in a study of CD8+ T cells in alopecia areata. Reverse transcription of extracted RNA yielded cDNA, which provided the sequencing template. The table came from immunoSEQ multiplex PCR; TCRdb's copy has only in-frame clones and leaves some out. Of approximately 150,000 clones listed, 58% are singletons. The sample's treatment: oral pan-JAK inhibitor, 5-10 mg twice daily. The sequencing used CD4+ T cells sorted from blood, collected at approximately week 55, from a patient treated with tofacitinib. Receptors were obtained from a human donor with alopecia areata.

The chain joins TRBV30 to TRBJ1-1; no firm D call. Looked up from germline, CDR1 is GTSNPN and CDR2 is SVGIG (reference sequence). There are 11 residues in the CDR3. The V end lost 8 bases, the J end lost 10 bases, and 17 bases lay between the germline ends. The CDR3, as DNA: TGTGCCGCCCGAGGGAGCCTCACAGCTTTCTTT. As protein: CAARGSLTAFF. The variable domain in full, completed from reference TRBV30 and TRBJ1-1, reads SQTIHQWPATLVQPVGSPLSLECTVEGTSNPNLYWYRQAAGRGLQLLFYSVGIGQISSEVPQNLSASRPQDRQFILSSKKLLLSDSGFYLCAARGSLTAFFGQGTRLTVV.

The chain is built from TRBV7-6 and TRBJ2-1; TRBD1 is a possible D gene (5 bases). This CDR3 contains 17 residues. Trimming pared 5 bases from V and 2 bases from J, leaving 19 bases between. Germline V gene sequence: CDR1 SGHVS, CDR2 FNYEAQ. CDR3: CASSATMGRGAYNEQFF. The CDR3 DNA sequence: TGTGCCAGCAGCGCAACAATGGGTAGGGGCGCCTACAATGAGCAGTTCTTC.

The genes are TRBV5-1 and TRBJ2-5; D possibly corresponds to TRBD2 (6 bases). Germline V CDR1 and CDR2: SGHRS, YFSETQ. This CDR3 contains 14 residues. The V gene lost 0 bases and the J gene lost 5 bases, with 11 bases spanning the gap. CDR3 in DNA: TGCGCCAGCAGCTTGGAAGGGACTTGGGAGACCCAGTACTTC. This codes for CASSLEGTWETQYF.

In nucleotides, the CDR3 is TGTGCCAGCAGCCCACCCCGGGTAGCGGGGTTTGACAATGAGCAGTTCTTC. It encodes CASSPPRVAGFDNEQFF. The genes are TRBV7-6 and TRBJ2-1; 8 bases map to TRBD2. This CDR3 contains 17 residues. Germline CDR1 SGHVS, CDR2 FNYEAQ. V was pared by 5 bases and J by 5 bases, with 14 bases of the junction left unmatched.

The CDR3 bases are TGCGCCAGCACCCGCGGGGGTGACTACGAGCAGTACTTC. Protein: CASTRGGDYEQYF. The chain recombines TRBV5-1 with TRBJ2-7, with TRBD2 identical over 7 bases. Germline CDR1 SGHRS, CDR2 YFSETQ. The ends lost 6 bases at V and 3 bases at J; junction bases unmatched: 6. CDR3 length equals 13 residues.

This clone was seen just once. CDR3 nucleotide sequence: TGTGCCAGCTCGGCGGCGGGGGCCCCCAATCAGCCCCAGCATTTT. It translates to CASSAAGAPNQPQHF. The rearrangement joins TRBV9 to TRBJ1-5, with D perhaps matching TRBD1 (6 bases). V was trimmed by 7 bases and J by 3 bases, leaving 17 bases between them. The CDR3 length is 15 residues. In germline, CDR1 is SGDLS, CDR2 YYNGEE.

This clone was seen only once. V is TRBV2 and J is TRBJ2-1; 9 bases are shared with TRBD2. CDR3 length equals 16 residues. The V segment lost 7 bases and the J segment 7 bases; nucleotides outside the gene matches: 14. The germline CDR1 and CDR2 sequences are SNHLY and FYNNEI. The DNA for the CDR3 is TGTGCCAGCATCCCGAACCAACCGGGACTAGCTAATGAGCAGTTCTTC. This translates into CASIPNQPGLANEQFF. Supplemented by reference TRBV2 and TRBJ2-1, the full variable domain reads EPEVTQTPSHQVTQMGQEVILRCVPISNHLYFYWYRQILGQKVEFLVSFYNNEISEKSEIFDDQFSVERPDGSNFTLKIRSTKLEDSAMYFCASIPNQPGLANEQFFGPGTRLTVL.